These T cell receptor beta chains were read from a single sample in a study of T cells in localized non-small cell lung cancer. Profiling relied on immunoSEQ multiplex PCR, and the TCRdb table lists in-frame clones only, not all of them. Found here are 26,000 or so clones, roughly nine tenths of them singletons; the top ten hold around 15%. The sequenced sample was peripheral blood, obtained before any cancer treatment. The receptors stem from a female donor older than 55 with stage II squamous cell lung carcinoma. Each CDR3 is given without its conserved first and last residue. The size entry is marked missing in some rows and otherwise reads once, few, many or a size class.

clone size	V gene	J gene	CDR3 protein
NA	TRBV9	TRBJ2-5	ASSVGRAKETQY
once	TRBV27	TRBJ1-1	ASNPQGAMNTEAF
NA	TRBV9	TRBJ2-5	ASSLGGGTLRYQETQY
NA	TRBV18	TRBJ1-5	ASSLNQGSNQPQH
NA	TRBV6-5	TRBJ2-7	ASSYSRGHYEQY
NA	TRBV19	TRBJ1-2	ASSIQGLGYT
NA	TRBV21-1	TRBJ1-6	ASRYREGSPLH
NA	TRBV2	TRBJ1-1	ASSRALGGTEAF
NA	TRBV19	TRBJ1-5	ASSGLNQPQH
NA	TRBV6-5	TRBJ1-4	ASSYGAHEKLF
few	TRBV5-6	TRBJ1-1	ASSSKDRGSFFEAF
NA	TRBV19	TRBJ1-4	ASSPSGVEREKLF
NA	TRBV19	TRBJ1-5	ASSASGYSNQPQH
NA	TRBV19	TRBJ1-2	ASSLRQGHGYT
NA	TRBV28	TRBJ2-1	ASTGQNANEQF
NA	TRBV28	TRBJ2-3	ASSLPTSGRAKDTQY
NA	TRBV5-1	TRBJ2-3	ASSPGAVITDTQY
NA	TRBV30	TRBJ2-2	AWSVGQLTGELF
NA	TRBV19	TRBJ2-2	ASRNKGDTGELF
NA	TRBV19	TRBJ2-3	ASRTGTTFTDTQY
NA	TRBV19	TRBJ1-3	ATATGRGNTIY
NA	TRBV27	TRBJ1-2	ASRTGGYGYT
NA	TRBV18	TRBJ1-3	ASSPGANRNTIY
NA	TRBV30	TRBJ1-4	ALTRGPVNEKLF
NA	TRBV7-9	TRBJ2-1	ASSLGLAGFNEQF
NA	TRBV5-1	TRBJ1-1	ASSLVLRGMNTEAF
NA	TRBV7-9	TRBJ1-5	ASSLARGNGEPQH
NA	TRBV19	TRBJ2-2	ASTPLSLNTGELF
NA	TRBV7-9	TRBJ2-3	ASSLTQGPDTQY
NA	TRBV21-1	TRBJ1-5	ASSKVRDKNQPQH
NA	TRBV6-5	TRBJ2-7	ASSRQVQDGYEQY
NA	TRBV7-7	TRBJ2-7	ASSAGGQSYEQY
NA	TRBV27	TRBJ1-2	ASSLGQGAYGYT
NA	TRBV5-1	TRBJ2-2	ASGSGGTGELF
NA	TRBV5-4	TRBJ2-1	ASSRGSSGGLDEQF
NA	TRBV27	TRBJ2-6	ASSLGRSGANVLT
medium-sized	TRBV10-3	TRBJ1-1	AISEGTDEAF
NA	TRBV30	TRBJ1-2	AWSVRREVGYT
NA	TRBV6-1	TRBJ2-5	ASSDSGTGGKETQY
NA	TRBV7-9	TRBJ1-2	ASSNRDSNYT
NA	TRBV7-8	TRBJ2-1	ASSPQPLAASYNEQF
NA	TRBV5-6	TRBJ1-6	ASSQYRGQRPLHSPLH
NA	TRBV27	TRBJ2-2	ASSSGTGELF
NA	TRBV7-8	TRBJ2-1	ASRTTGTLSNEQF
NA	TRBV11-3	TRBJ1-1	ASSLDKVNTEAF
NA	TRBV6-1	TRBJ1-2	ASTRPSYGYT
NA	TRBV7-2	TRBJ2-5	ASSSQGGLETQY
NA	TRBV5-1	TRBJ2-7	ASSSRSGTEQY
NA	TRBV19	TRBJ1-1	ASSRLLGGYTEAF
NA	TRBV15	TRBJ1-4	ATSRNTPYWVNNEKLF
NA	TRBV30	TRBJ2-7	AWSTGTGKVGPR
NA	TRBV6-5	TRBJ1-2	ASGQGTANYGYT
NA	TRBV6-1	TRBJ2-7	ASSVEQGQGYEQY
NA	TRBV25-1	TRBJ1-4	ASSPPGTVYEKLF
NA	TRBV15	TRBJ2-7	ATSSGLEPYEQY